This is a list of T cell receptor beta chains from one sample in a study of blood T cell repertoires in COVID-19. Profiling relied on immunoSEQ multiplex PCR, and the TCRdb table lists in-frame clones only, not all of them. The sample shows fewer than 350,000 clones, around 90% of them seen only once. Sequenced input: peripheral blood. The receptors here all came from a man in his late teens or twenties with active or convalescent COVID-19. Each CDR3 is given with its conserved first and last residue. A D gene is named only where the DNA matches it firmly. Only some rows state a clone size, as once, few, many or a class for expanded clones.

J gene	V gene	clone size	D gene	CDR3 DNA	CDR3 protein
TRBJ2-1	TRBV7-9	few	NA	TGTGCCAGCAGCGCGGGACTCCGCTACAATGAGCAGTTCTTC	CASSAGLRYNEQFF
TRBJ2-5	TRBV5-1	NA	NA	TGCGCCAGCAGCTTGGTTAGTGGATCGAGGGAGACCCAGTACTTC	CASSLVSGSRETQYF
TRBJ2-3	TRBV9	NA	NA	TGTGCCAGCAGCCCCGCACAACTAGGATCAGATACGCAGTATTTT	CASSPAQLGSDTQYF
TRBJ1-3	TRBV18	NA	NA	TGTGCCAGCTCACCGAAAATTCAGGGTTCTGGAAACACCATATATTTT	CASSPKIQGSGNTIYF
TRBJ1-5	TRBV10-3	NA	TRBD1	TGTGCCACCGAGGGGGCTTGGGGTCAGCCCCAGCATTTT	CATEGAWGQPQHF
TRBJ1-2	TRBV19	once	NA	TGTGCCAGTAGCGGACAGAAGGCTAACTATGGCTACACCTTC	CASSGQKANYGYTF
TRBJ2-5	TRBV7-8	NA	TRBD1	TGTGCCAGCAGCGTGGACAGGGCCCTTGGCCCCCAAGAGACCCAGTACTTC	CASSVDRALGPQETQYF
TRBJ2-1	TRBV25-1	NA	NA	TGTGCCAGCAGTGTAGGGAGAGGGCAGTTCTTC	CASSVGRGQFF
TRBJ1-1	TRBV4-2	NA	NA	TGTGCCAGCAGCCGAGGCCCTGAAGCTTTCTTT	CASSRGPEAFF
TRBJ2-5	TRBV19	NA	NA	TGTGCCAGTAGTATTAGTCAGGCTGGTGCGACCCAGTACTTC	CASSISQAGATQYF
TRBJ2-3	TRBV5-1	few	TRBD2	TGCGCCAGCAGCGGGGCCGGGACTAGGGAATTCACAGATACGCAGTATTTT	CASSGAGTREFTDTQYF
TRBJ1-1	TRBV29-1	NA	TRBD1	TGCAGCGTTGATTCAGGGGGTGGTGAAGCTTTCTTT	CSVDSGGGEAFF
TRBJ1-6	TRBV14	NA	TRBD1	TGTGCCAGCAGCCGGACAGGGGCTAGTTCACCCCTCCACTTT	CASSRTGASSPLHF
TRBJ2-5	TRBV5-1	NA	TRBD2	TGCGCCAGCAGCTTGGAGCGGGGGAGAGAGACCCAGTACTTC	CASSLERGRETQYF
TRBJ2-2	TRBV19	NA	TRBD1	TGTGCCAGTAGTAGAGGACAGGACGGGGAGCTGTTTTTT	CASSRGQDGELFF
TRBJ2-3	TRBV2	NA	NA	TGTGCCAGCCCTCCGAACAGGAAACTTAGCACAGATACGCAGTATTTT	CASPPNRKLSTDTQYF
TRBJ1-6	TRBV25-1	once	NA	TGTGCCAGCAGGGAGGGACGGAATTCACCCCTCCACTTT	CASREGRNSPLHF
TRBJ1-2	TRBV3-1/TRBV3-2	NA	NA	TGTGCCAGCAGCCATGGACAGTCCTATGGCTACACCTTC	CASSHGQSYGYTF
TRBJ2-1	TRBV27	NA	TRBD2	TGTGCCAGCAGTTTAGCAGCGGGGGTCCAATACAATGAGCAGTTCTTC	CASSLAAGVQYNEQFF
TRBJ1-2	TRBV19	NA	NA	TGTGCCAGTAGTATAAACGAGGGCTACACCTTC	CASSINEGYTF
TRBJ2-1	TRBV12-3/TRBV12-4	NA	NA	TGTGCCAGCAGTCCGACGTGGCGGCCGCAGTTCTTC	CASSPTWRPQFF
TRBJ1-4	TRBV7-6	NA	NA	TGTGCCAGCAGCTTAGGTGCGGGGTGGGCTAATGAAAAACTGTTTTTT	CASSLGAGWANEKLFF
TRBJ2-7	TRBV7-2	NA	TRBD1	TGTGCCAGCAGCGCCGGGACAGTCTCCTACGAGCAGTACTTC	CASSAGTVSYEQYF
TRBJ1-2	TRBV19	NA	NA	TGTGCCAGTAGTCTGGCTCTCGGGGGATCTCCGGATGGCTACACCTTC	CASSLALGGSPDGYTF
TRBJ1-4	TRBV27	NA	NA	TGTGCCACCCGGGGGGGAGGATTTGAAAAACTGTTTTTT	CATRGGGFEKLFF
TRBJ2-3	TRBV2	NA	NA	TGTGCCAGCAGGGCAGGGGCTAGCACAGATACGCAGTATTTT	CASRAGASTDTQYF
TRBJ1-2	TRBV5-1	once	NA	TGCGCCAGCAGCTTGGAGCGGGCAGGGACGGCTGGCTACACCTTC	CASSLERAGTAGYTF
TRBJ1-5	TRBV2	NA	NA	TGTGCCAGCAGTGTGGAGGCGAACAGCAATCAGCCCCAGCATTTT	CASSVEANSNQPQHF